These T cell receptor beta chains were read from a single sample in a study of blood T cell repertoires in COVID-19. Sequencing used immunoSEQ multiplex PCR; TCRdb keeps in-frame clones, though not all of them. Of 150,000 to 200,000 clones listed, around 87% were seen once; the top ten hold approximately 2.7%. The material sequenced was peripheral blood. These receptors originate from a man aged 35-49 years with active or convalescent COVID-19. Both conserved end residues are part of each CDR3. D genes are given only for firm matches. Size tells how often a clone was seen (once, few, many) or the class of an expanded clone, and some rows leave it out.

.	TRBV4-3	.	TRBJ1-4	TGCGCCAGCAGCCACGACATCTCAACTAATGAAAAACTGTTTTTT	CASSHDISTNEKLFF
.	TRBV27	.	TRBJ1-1	TGTGCCAGCAGTTTATTAACCCAGGGGAACACTGAAGCTTTCTTT	CASSLLTQGNTEAFF
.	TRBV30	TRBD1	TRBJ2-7	TGTGCCTGGAGTTCCTCGGGACAGGGCATTTACGAGCAGTACTTC	CAWSSSGQGIYEQYF
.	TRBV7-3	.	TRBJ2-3	TGTGCCAGCAGCCTCACTGGTACAGATACGCAGTATTTT	CASSLTGTDTQYF
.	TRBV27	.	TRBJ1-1	TGTGCCAGCAGCCCGACAGGGAACACTGAAGCTTTCTTT	CASSPTGNTEAFF
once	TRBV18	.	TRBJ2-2	TGTGCCAGCTCACCACTCCAAACAGGGGGGGATGCGAACACCGGGGAGCTGTTTTTT	CASSPLQTGGDANTGELFF
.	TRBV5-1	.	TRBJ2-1	TGCGCCAGCAGCACCCAACACCGGGAAATGAATGAGCAGTTCTTC	CASSTQHREMNEQFF
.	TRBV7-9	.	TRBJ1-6	TGTGCCAGCAGCTTGCGAAATTCACCCCTCCACTTT	CASSLRNSPLHF
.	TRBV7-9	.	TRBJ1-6	TGTGCCAGCAGCTTAGCTGGACAGCCCAATTCACCCCTCCACTTT	CASSLAGQPNSPLHF
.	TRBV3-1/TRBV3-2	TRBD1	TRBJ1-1	TGTGCCAGCAGCCAGCTGGGACAGCCGGACACTGAAGCTTTCTTT	CASSQLGQPDTEAFF
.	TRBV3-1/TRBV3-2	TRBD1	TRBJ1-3	TGTGCCAGCAGCCGCGAGGGGACAGGGCAAGGAAACACCATATATTTT	CASSREGTGQGNTIYF
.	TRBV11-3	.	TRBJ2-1	TGTGCCAGCAGCTTCGGGGGAAGAATAAATGAGCAGTTCTTC	CASSFGGRINEQFF
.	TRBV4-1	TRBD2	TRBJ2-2	TGCGCCAGCAGCCAGATGGCGGGGGGGACCACCGGGGAGCTGTTTTTT	CASSQMAGGTTGELFF
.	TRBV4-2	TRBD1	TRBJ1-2	TGTGCCAGCAGCCAACCCGGACAGGGGGACTATGGCTACACCTTC	CASSQPGQGDYGYTF
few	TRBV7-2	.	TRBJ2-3	TGTGCCAGCACCCGTTCAGGGGCAGATACGCAGTATTTT	CASTRSGADTQYF
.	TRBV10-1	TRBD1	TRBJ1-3	TGCGCCAGCAGTGAGTTCAGGGGGATTGGAAACACCATATATTTT	CASSEFRGIGNTIYF
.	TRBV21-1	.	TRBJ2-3	TGTGCCAGCAGCAAAGGGGCGGGGCACGCTAGCACAGATACGCAGTATTTT	CASSKGAGHASTDTQYF
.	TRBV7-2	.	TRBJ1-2	TGTGCCAGCAGCCCCTCCGGACTGTCCTACGGCTACACCTTC	CASSPSGLSYGYTF
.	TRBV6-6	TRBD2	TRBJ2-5	TGTGCCAGCAGCCTTGGACTAGTAGGAGAGACCCAGTACTTC	CASSLGLVGETQYF
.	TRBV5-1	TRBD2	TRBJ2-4	TGCGCCAGCAGCTTGGGGACTAGCGGTCCAAACATTCAGTACTTC	CASSLGTSGPNIQYF
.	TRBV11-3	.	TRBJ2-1	TGTGCCAGCAGCCCGCCAGCCAGCAGCGATGAGCAGTTCTTC	CASSPPASSDEQFF
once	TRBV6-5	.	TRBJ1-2	TGTGCCAGCTTTGACTCGAACAGGAACTATGGCTACACCTTC	CASFDSNRNYGYTF
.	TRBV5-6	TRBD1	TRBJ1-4	TGTGCCAGCAGCCTGGGGCCAACAGGGGTCTACGAAAAACTGTTTTTT	CASSLGPTGVYEKLFF
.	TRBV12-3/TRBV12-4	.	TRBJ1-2	TGTGCCAGCAGTTTAGGCGGGGTGTATGGCTACACCTTC	CASSLGGVYGYTF
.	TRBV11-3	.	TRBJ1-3	TGTGCCAGCAGCTTACCAGACACCCTTGGAAACACCATATATTTT	CASSLPDTLGNTIYF
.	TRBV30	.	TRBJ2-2	TGTGCCTGGAGTGTACTTGAGAACACCGGGGAGCTGTTTTTT	CAWSVLENTGELFF
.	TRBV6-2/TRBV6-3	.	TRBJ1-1	TGTGCCAGCAGTTACTCGCCGGGATCGAACACTGAAGCTTTCTTT	CASSYSPGSNTEAFF
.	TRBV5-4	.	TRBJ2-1	TGTGCCAGCAGCAGCGTTCCGGACAGCGAGCAGTTCTTC	CASSSVPDSEQFF
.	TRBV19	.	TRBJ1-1	TGTGCCAGTAGCCCGCCCGCCGGGGGGATGATAGCGGCTGAAGCTTTCTTT	CASSPPAGGMIAAEAFF
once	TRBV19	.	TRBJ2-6	TGTGCCAGTAGTAAACAGGGTTATTCTGGGACCAACGTCCTGACTTTC	CASSKQGYSGTNVLTF
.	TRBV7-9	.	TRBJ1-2	TGTGCCAGCAGCCAATCTAACTATGGCTACACCTTC	CASSQSNYGYTF
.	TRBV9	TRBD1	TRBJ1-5	TGTGCCAGCAGCCTACGGACAGGTTATAGCAATCAGCCCCAGCATTTT	CASSLRTGYSNQPQHF
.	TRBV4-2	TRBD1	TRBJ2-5	TGTGCCAGCAGCCAAGGAGACAGGGAGAAAGAGACCCAGTACTTC	CASSQGDREKETQYF
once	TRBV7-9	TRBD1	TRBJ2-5	TGTGCCAGCAGCTTGAGCACCGAGGGGGCGGGAGAGACCCAGTACTTC	CASSLSTEGAGETQYF
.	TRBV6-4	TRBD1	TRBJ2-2	TGTGCCAGCAGCGAGAATGAGGGACAGCCGAACACCGGGGAGCTGTTTTTT	CASSENEGQPNTGELFF
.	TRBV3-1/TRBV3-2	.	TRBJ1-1	TGTGCCAGCAGCCAGACACTGTTGAACACTGAAGCTTTCTTT	CASSQTLLNTEAFF
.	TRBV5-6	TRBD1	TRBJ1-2	TGTGCCAGCAGCATCCTAGCGGACAGGGCTTTAGGCTACACCTTC	CASSILADRALGYTF
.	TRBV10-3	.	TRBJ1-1	TGTGCCATCAGTGAGCGGGGGACTGTGTCGGCTTTCTTT	CAISERGTVSAFF
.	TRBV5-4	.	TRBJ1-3	TGTGCCAGCAGCCCCTCGGACAGAGGAAACACCATATATTTT	CASSPSDRGNTIYF
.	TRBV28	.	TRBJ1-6	TGTGCCAGCATTCCGAGGGGGAAGGAATCACCCCTCCACTTT	CASIPRGKESPLHF
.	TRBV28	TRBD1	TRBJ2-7	TGTGCCAGCAGTTCGGGACAGGACCTCTACGAGCAGTACTTC	CASSSGQDLYEQYF
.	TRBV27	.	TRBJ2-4	TGTGCCAGCAGTCCCGTGGCGCGGGGGCCGAAAAACATTCAGTACTTC	CASSPVARGPKNIQYF
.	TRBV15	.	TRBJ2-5	TGTGCCACCGGACGGGGCCAAGAGACCCAGTACTTC	CATGRGQETQYF
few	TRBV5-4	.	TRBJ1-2	TGTGCCAGCAGCTTGGGGCAGGGCCGATCTAACTATGGCTACACCTTC	CASSLGQGRSNYGYTF
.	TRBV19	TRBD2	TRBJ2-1	TGTGCCAGTAGTATTTACACCCCCAATAGCGGGGTTATCTACAATGAGCAGTTCTTC	CASSIYTPNSGVIYNEQFF
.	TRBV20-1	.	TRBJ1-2	TGCAGTGCGAGGACAGACTATGGCTACACCTTC	CSARTDYGYTF
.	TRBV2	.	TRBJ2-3	TGTGCCAGCAGTGTTAACTTAGATACGCAGTATTTT	CASSVNLDTQYF
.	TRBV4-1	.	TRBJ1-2	TGCGCCAGCAGCCAAGATACAGGGATGGTGTACACCTTC	CASSQDTGMVYTF
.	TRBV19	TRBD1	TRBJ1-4	TGTGCCAGTAGTATGGACAGGATGGAACTGTTTTTT	CASSMDRMELFF